These 25 T cell receptor beta chains came from one sample sequenced in a study of read filtering for tumor transcriptome and immune sequencing. The library was built from 400 ng RNA with molecular barcoded adaptors for alpha/delta and beta/gamma chains. From the reads, TCRdb called clonotypes with MiXCR, one entry per CDR3 protein. The sample yields approximately 61,000 distinct CDR3 sequences, roughly a fifth seen once. Material: a population of CD138-negative cells sorted from bone marrow. The receptors were sampled from a donor aged 40 or older with multiple myeloma.

In this sample, this clonotype turned up many times. The chain couples TRBV2 to TRBJ2-4, with D possibly matching TRBD1 (7 bases). Per germline, CDR1 SNHLY and CDR2 FYNNEI. The CDR3 is 18 amino acids. The V gene lost 3 bases and the J gene lost 9 bases, with 27 bases spanning the gap. In nucleotides, the CDR3 is TGTGCCAGCAGTGACCCTTCGGACAGTCCTAGCCAGGGGGGCATTCAGTACTTC. This codes for CASSDPSDSPSQGGIQYF. Drawing the rest from reference TRBV2 and TRBJ2-4, the complete variable domain is EPEVTQTPSHQVTQMGQEVILRCVPISNHLYFYWYRQILGQKVEFLVSFYNNEISEKSEIFDDQFSVERPDGSNFTLKIRSTKLEDSAMYFCASSDPSDSPSQGGIQYFGAGTRLSVL.

This clonotype was detected a few times. This sequence joins TRBV5-4 and TRBJ1-1; D is unclear. Germline loops: CDR1 SGHNT, CDR2 YYREEE (reference sequence). CDR3 size: 16 residues. V lost 4 bases, J lost 0 bases, and 16 bases lay in between. The CDR3 sequence: CASSAGEGLMNTEAFF. The CDR3 DNA sequence: TGTGCCAGCAGCGCGGGTGAAGGGCTCATGAACACTGAAGCTTTCTTT.

With respect to this clonotype: A much larger clone differs from this one at a single base, so this may be a read error. Since no conserved phenylalanine or tryptophan closes the CDR3, a read error is the likely cause. The chain joins TRBV6-5 to TRBJ1-1; possibly TRBD1 for D (6 bases). The CDR3 covers 14 residues. V gave up 5 bases and J gave up 2 bases, with 12 bases separating them. Germline CDR1 is MNHEY and CDR2 is SVGAGI. CDR3 protein: CASSEQGSNTEAFL. The CDR3 DNA is TGTGCCAGCAGTGAACAGGGTAGTAACACTGAAGCTTTCCTT.

This clonotype occurred many times. The chain combines TRBV28 with TRBJ1-1; TRBD1 aligns across 7 bases. CDR1 and CDR2 from the germline V gene are MDHEN and SYDVKM. The V and J ends lost 5 bases and 0 bases, in that order; junction bases with no gene match: 6. The CDR3 length is 15 residues. The CDR3 DNA reads TGTGCCAGCAGTGAACAACAGGGGCTGAACACTGAAGCTTTCTTT. It is translated as CASSEQQGLNTEAFF.

In its sample, this clonotype was seen many times. DNA of the CDR3: TGTGCCAGCAGCGTAGGAGATAACAGGGTGAACACTGAAGCTTTCTTT. As protein: CASSVGDNRVNTEAFF. The chain links TRBV9 to TRBJ1-1; tentatively, D is TRBD1 (6 bases). CDR3 length: 16 amino acids. Trimming stripped 0 bases from V and 0 bases from J, with 12 bases between. Germline values: CDR1 SGDLS, CDR2 YYNGEE.

Worth noting for this clonotype: A far larger clone is off by one base, so a read error is likely. This chain uses TRBV11-1 with TRBJ2-1, with no clear D. This CDR3 contains 15 residues. Germline lookup yields CDR1 SGHAT and CDR2 FQDESV (reference sequence). The V and J ends lost 4 bases and 5 bases respectively, with 15 bases between them. The CDR3 spells CASSSLIRLNNEQFF. DNA for the CDR3: TGTGCCAGCAGCTCGTTGATTAGGTTAAACAATGAGCAGTTCTTC.

This clonotype was detected ten times or more. The chain combines TRBV24-1 with TRBJ2-1; TRBD2 matches at 13 bases. This CDR3 comprises 15 residues. With V trimmed by 4 bases and J by 8 bases, 4 bases remained unmatched. Germline V gene data show CDR1 as KGHDR and CDR2 as SFDVKD. This CDR3 is CATSEQGLAGDEQFF. CDR3 nucleotide sequence: TGTGCCACCAGTGAACAAGGACTAGCGGGAGATGAGCAGTTCTTC.

The table lists this clonotype with many counts. The V and J genes are TRBV5-1 and TRBJ1-1, with D tentatively TRBD1 (6 bases). The CDR3 length is 15 residues. Germline loops: CDR1 SGHRS, CDR2 YFSETQ. Trimming removed 0 bases at V and 4 bases at J, with 13 bases between. The CDR3 here is CASSLAQGGGTEAFF. CDR3 DNA sequence: TGCGCCAGCAGCTTGGCACAGGGCGGGGGCACTGAAGCTTTCTTT. Supplemented by reference TRBV5-1 and TRBJ1-1, the full variable domain reads KAGVTQTPRYLIKTRGQQVTLSCSPISGHRSVSWYQQTPGQGLQFLFEYFSETQRNKGNFPGRFSGRQFSNSRSEMNVSTLELGDSALYLCASSLAQGGGTEAFFGQGTRLTVV.

For this clonotype: Possible read error: a much larger clone is one base away. V usage is TRBV20-1 and J usage is TRBJ1-1; unclear D gene. The V and J ends lost 5 bases and 0 bases respectively, with 10 bases between them. Germline V gives CDR1 DFQATT, CDR2 SNEGSKA (reference sequence). The CDR3 sequence is 13 residues long. The CDR3 DNA follows: TGCAGTGCTCGGGTGGTGATGAACACTGAAGCTTTCTTT. Translated: CSARVVMNTEAFF.

This chain joins TRBV6-6 and TRBJ1-3; D gene unclear. Germline CDR1 MNHNY, CDR2 SVGAGI (reference sequence). V shed 2 bases and J shed 0 bases, with 8 bases lying between them. The CDR3 loop spans 15 amino acids. CDR3 sequence (DNA): TGTGCCAGCAGTTACGATCCAATCTCTGGAAACACCATATATTTT. This translates into CASSYDPISGNTIYF.

With respect to this clonotype: A much larger clone is a single base away; this may be a read error. In nucleotides, the CDR3 is TGTGCCAGCAGTTCGAACTGGGGCGGCGAGCAGTACTTC. Protein: CASSSNWGGEQYF. The chain employs TRBV12-3 or TRBV12-4 and TRBJ2-7; possible D gene TRBD1, 5 bases. The germline V and J ends were trimmed by 4 bases and 6 bases, with 13 bases remaining between them. This CDR3 contains 13 residues.

This clonotype appeared a single time. The CDR3 DNA is TGTGCCAGTAGTATAATGACAGGCTATGGCTACACCTTC. Its translation: CASSIMTGYGYTF. This chain links TRBV19 with TRBJ1-2; D might be TRBD1 (6 bases). V shed 2 bases and J shed 4 bases, with 8 bases lying between them. CDR3 length: 13 residues. Germline CDR1 and CDR2: LNHDA and SQIVND (reference sequence).

Note on this clonotype: One end of the junction does not line up with germline, which may come from a read error. The V and J genes are TRBV12-3 or TRBV12-4 and TRBJ2-3, with D maybe TRBD2 (5 bases). The CDR3 has 13 residues. In DNA, the CDR3 is TGTGCCAGCAAATTCAGGCGGGCAGATATGCAGTATTTT. Amino acid sequence: CASKFRRADMQYF.

As concerns this clonotype: A much larger clonotype is one base distant, so this may be a read error. The chain combines TRBV28 with TRBJ2-5; D is unclear. This CDR3 is built from 13 residues. Germline CDR1 is MDHEN and CDR2 is SYDVKM. The CDR3 DNA reads as TGTGCCGGCAGTTCCCCCCCTGGAGAGACCCAGTACTTC. Translating gives CAGSSPPGETQYF.

This clonotype showed up many times. The chain couples TRBV7-2 to TRBJ2-3; the D is unclear. The V end was cut by 4 bases, the J end by 1 base, with 9 bases between. The CDR3 has 14 amino acids. Germline values: CDR1 SGHTA, CDR2 FQGNSA. The CDR3 bases are TGTGCCAGCAGCTCGGACGGTGGCACAGATACGCAGTATTTT. As protein: CASSSDGGTDTQYF.

Remarks on this clonotype: This may be a read error, as it is one base from a much larger clone. The chain recombines TRBV7-7 with TRBJ1-1; D possibly corresponds to TRBD1 (6 bases). Germline V gene lookup returns CDR1 SSHAT and CDR2 FNYEAQ (reference sequence). The CDR3 runs to 14 residues. The CDR3 nucleotides read TGTGCCAGCAGCTCTCTGAGGGGGAACACTGAAGCTCTCTTT. It encodes CASSSLRGNTEALF.

This clonotype was picked up a small number of times. This may stem from a read error, because a much larger clone lies one nucleotide away. The chain carries TRBV2 and TRBJ2-2; TRBD1 might be the D (6 bases). Germline lookup yields CDR1 SNHLY and CDR2 FYNNEI. Trimming shortened V by 6 bases and J by 5 bases, and 19 bases separated the two germline ends. This CDR3 is 16 amino acids long. Here the CDR3 reads CASSAKLGARTGELFF. Written as DNA, the CDR3 is TGTGCCAGCAGCGCGAAACTGGGGGCGCGGACCGGGGAGCTGTTTTTT.

This clonotype occurred many times. The chain uses TRBV28 and TRBJ2-3, with 7 bases that match TRBD2. The CDR3 is made up of 16 amino acids. Germline CDR1 reads MDHEN; CDR2 reads SYDVKM. Trimming took 4 bases from V and 3 from J; bases not matched to a gene: 10. The CDR3 DNA is TGTGCCAGCAGTTCCCAAGCGGGATGGGGGACAGATACGCAGTATTTT. This codes for CASSSQAGWGTDTQYF. Full variable domain (remainder filled in from reference TRBV28 and TRBJ2-3): DVKVTQSSRYLVKRTGEKVFLECVQDMDHENMFWYRQDPGLGLRLIYFSYDVKMKEKGDIPEGYSVSREKKERFSLILESASTNQTSMYLCASSSQAGWGTDTQYFGPGTRLTVL.

A single count supports this clonotype. A single base separates this from a much larger clone, so it may be a read error. The CDR3 is CAGSDGLYTGELFF. The CDR3 bases are TGTGCCGGCAGTGACGGACTTTACACCGGGGAGCTGTTTTTT. This chain links TRBV25-1 with TRBJ2-2; D possibly corresponds to TRBD2 (5 bases). Germline assignment: CDR1 MGHDK and CDR2 SYGVNS. This CDR3 is built from 14 residues.

This clonotype was counted a single time. V and J are TRBV6-5 and TRBJ1-1; 7 positions match TRBD1. The CDR3 loop spans 15 amino acids. Germline values: CDR1 MNHEY, CDR2 SVGAGI. With V trimmed by 6 bases and J by 10 bases, 17 bases remained unmatched. The CDR3 reads CASRNSGTATGVAFF. CDR3 nucleotides: TGTGCCAGCAGAAATTCCGGGACAGCCACCGGTGTAGCTTTCTTT.

In this sample, this clonotype turned up a few times. A read error may be the cause here, since a much bigger clone is one base away. V gene TRBV7-3 combines with J gene TRBJ2-1; 13 nucleotides align to TRBD2. The CDR3 is 16 residues long. Germline V gene data show CDR1 as SGHTA and CDR2 as FQGTGA. CDR3 protein: CASSRQGLAGNNEQLF. Here the CDR3 DNA reads TGTGCCAGCAGCCGGCAGGGACTAGCGGGGAACAATGAGCAGCTCTTC.

This clonotype was counted many times. The genes are TRBV6-6 and TRBJ2-3, with D possibly being TRBD2 (5 bases). Germline values: CDR1 MNHNY, CDR2 SVGAGI (reference sequence). Between the trimmed V and J ends, which lost 0 bases and 1 base, there was a span of 11 bases. This CDR3 has 16 amino acids. CDR3 nucleotide sequence: TGTGCCAGCAGTTACTCGAGCGGCGCGGGCACAGATACGCAGTATTTT. This sequence encodes CASSYSSGAGTDTQYF.

Relative to its sample, this clonotype is medium-sized. This chain uses TRBV7-3 with TRBJ2-1; 14 bases agree with TRBD2. The CDR3 has 17 residues. The germline gives CDR1 SGHTA, CDR2 FQGTGA. The V and J ends lost 5 bases and 9 bases, in that order; junction bases with no gene match: 12. CDR3 sequence reads: CASSPTAGLAGGSEQFF. The CDR3 DNA reads TGTGCCAGCAGCCCGACGGCCGGACTAGCGGGAGGCTCTGAGCAGTTCTTC.

This chain uses TRBV5-1 with TRBJ1-2; no reliable D call. V lost 1 base and J 6 bases, leaving 7 bases between the germline ends. Germline V gives CDR1 SGHRS, CDR2 YFSETQ. The CDR3 extends over 12 amino acids. The DNA of the CDR3 is TGCGCCAGCAGCTTGAGCAGTAATGGCTACACCTTC. Encoded protein: CASSLSSNGYTF.

This clonotype occurred many times. The chain recombines TRBV7-8 with TRBJ2-4, with D possibly matching TRBD2 (6 bases). The germline V and J ends were trimmed by 5 bases and 1 base, with 24 bases remaining between them. The CDR3 is made up of 19 amino acids. Germline V gene sequence: CDR1 SGHVS, CDR2 FQNEAQ. The CDR3 loop reads CASSTPSHLRDWAKNIQYF. The CDR3 DNA is TGTGCCAGCAGCACCCCCAGCCACCTGAGGGACTGGGCCAAAAACATTCAGTACTTC.